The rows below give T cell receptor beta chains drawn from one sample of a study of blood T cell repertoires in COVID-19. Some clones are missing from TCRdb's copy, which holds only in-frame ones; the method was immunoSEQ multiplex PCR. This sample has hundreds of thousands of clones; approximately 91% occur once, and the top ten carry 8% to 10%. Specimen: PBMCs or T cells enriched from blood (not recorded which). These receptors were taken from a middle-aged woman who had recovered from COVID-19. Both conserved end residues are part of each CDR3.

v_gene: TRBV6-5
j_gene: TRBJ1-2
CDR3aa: CAAIGGGSYGYTF

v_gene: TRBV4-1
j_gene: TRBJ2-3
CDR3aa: CASSQDPQRGRDTQYF

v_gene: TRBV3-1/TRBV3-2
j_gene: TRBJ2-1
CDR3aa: CASSQAGAYNEQFF

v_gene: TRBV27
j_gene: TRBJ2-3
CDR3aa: CASSSLAGELTDTQYF

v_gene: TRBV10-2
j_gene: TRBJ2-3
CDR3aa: CASSPIRADTQYF

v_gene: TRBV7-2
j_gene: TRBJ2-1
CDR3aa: CASSYYGLEQFF

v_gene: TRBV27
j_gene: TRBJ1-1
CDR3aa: CASSLSRATEAFF

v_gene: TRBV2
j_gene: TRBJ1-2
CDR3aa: CAIETGTGGYGYTF

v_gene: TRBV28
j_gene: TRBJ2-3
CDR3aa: CASSLQGADTQYF

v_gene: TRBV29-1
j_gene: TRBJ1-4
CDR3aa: CSVREWTGDQKLFF

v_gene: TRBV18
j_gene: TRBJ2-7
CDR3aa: CASSGATGIEQYF

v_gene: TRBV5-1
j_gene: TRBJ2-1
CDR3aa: CASRTGQGINEQFF

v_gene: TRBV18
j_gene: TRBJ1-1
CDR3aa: CASSSTLQGNTEAFF

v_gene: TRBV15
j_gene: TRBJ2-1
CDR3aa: CATSRGPRRGRAYNEQFF

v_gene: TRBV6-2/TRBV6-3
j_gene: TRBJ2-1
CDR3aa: CASSYGGQYYNEQFF

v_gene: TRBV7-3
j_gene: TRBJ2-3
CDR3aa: CASSLIGSADTQYF

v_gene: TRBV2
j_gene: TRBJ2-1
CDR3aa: CASWTSGRFTYGYNEQFF

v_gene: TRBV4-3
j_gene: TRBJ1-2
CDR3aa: CASSHGTAPGYGYTF

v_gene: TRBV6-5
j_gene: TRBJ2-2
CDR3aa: CASSSIEGDTGELFF

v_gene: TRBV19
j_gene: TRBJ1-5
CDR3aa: CASSIGTGVAQPQHF

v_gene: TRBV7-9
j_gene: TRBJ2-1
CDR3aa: CASSTNGYGRAYNEQFF

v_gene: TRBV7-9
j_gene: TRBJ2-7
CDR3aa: CAGTTTYQASGYEQYF

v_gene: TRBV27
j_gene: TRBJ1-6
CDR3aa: CASSYLGDNSPLHF

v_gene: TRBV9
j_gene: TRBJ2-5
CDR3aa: CASSVEDRAQETQYF

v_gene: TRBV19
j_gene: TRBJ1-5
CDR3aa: CASTLRDTSFNQPQHF

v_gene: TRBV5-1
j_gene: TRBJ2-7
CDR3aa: CASSLEQSYEQYF

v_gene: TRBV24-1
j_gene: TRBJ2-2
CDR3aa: CATRDRANTGELFF

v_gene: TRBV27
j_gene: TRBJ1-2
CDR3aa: CASSLGTGGGGGYTF

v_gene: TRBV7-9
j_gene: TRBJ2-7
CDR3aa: CASSLASPGAREQYF

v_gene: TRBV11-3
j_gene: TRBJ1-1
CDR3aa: CASSNAEHTGNTEAFF

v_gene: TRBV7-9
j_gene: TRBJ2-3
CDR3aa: CASSPTSGRSTQYF

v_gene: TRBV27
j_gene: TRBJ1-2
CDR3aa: CASSWDTGYGYTF

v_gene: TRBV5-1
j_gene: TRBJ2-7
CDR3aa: CASSLGPWGGLTYEQYF

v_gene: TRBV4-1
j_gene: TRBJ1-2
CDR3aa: CASSQGGDRGGYGYTF

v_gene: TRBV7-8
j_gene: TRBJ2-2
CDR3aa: CASRRVQGAGELFF

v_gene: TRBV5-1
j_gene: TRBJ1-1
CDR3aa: CASSPRDFRKAFF

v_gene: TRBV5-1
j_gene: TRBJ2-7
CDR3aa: CASSDQRASGRGHEQYF

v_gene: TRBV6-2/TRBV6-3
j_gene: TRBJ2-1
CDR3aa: CASSYSEGLEQFF

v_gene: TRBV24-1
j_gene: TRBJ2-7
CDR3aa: CATSDSPRDEQYF

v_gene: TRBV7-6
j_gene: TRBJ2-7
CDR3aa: CASSLVSSYEQYF

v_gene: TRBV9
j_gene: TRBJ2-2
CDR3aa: CASSGTHLRELFF

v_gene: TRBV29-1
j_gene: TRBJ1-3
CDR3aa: CSVEKQGSSGNTIYF

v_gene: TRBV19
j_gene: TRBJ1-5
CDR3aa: CASSIEGHARQPQHF

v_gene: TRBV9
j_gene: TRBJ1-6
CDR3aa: CASSPIPSGDNSPLHF

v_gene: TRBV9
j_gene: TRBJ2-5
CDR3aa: CASSLETSSRETQYF

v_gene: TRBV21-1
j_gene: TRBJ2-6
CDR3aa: CASDGPISGANVLTF

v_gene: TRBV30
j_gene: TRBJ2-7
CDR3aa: CARQGPGEQYF

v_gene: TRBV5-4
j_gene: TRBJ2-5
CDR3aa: CASSLGGTREETQYF

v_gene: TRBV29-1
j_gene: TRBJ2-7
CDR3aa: CSVYAGGLAGGQGSYEQYF

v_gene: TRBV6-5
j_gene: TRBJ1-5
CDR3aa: CASRPDRDQPQHF